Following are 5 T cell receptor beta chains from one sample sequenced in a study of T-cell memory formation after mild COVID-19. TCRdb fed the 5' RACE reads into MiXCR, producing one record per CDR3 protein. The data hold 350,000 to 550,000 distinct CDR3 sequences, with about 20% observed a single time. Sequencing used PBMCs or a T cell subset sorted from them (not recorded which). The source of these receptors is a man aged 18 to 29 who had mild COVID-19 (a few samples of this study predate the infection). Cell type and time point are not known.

The CDR3, as DNA: TGTGCCAGTAGTATCCTCCTGACAGGGGGTTATGGGTACGAGCAGTACTTC. As protein: CASSILLTGGYGYEQYF. This chain links TRBV19 with TRBJ2-7; TRBD1 matches at 9 bases. The germline CDR1 and CDR2 sequences are LNHDA and SQIVND (reference sequence). Trimming took 3 bases from V and 4 from J; bases not matched to a gene: 13. This CDR3 spans 17 amino acids.

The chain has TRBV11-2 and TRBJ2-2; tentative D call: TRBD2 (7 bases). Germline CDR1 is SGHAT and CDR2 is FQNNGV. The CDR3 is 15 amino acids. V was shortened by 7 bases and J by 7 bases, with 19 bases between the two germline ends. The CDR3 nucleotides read TGTGCCAGCACCTTTAGGGGGGGCGCGGGCGGGGAGCTGTTTTTT. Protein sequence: CASTFRGGAGGELFF.

This CDR3 is CASSYGPRYEQYV. Here the CDR3 DNA reads TGTGCCAGCAGTTACGGGCCCCGGTACGAGCAGTACGTC. The chain employs TRBV6-6 and TRBJ2-7, with D uncertain. From germline, CDR1 is MNHNY and CDR2 SVGAGI (reference sequence). The CDR3 sequence is 13 residues long. V was cut by 2 bases and J by 4 bases, with 9 bases left in between.

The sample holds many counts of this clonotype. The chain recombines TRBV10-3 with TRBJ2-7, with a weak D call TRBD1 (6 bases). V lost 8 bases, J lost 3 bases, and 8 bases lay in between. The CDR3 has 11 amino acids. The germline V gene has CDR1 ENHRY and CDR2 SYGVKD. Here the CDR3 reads CAIGTIYEQYF. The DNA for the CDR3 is TGTGCCATCGGGACAATCTACGAGCAGTACTTC.

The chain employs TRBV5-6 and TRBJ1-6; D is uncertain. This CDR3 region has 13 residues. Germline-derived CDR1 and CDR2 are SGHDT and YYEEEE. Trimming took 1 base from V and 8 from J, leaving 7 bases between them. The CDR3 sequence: CASSLFGDSPLHF. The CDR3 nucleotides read TGTGCCAGCAGCTTGTTTGGGGATTCACCCCTCCACTTT.